These 22 T cell receptor beta chains came from one sample sequenced in a study of blood T cell repertoires in COVID-19. Sequenced by immunoSEQ multiplex PCR; TCRdb stores in-frame clones only, minus some. The sample holds about 200,000 clones; around 86% are singletons and the top ten take about 5.6%. Sequenced material: PBMCs or T cells enriched from blood (not recorded which). These receptors were taken from a middle-aged man with acute COVID-19.

The rearrangement uses TRBV13 and TRBJ2-1; TRBD1 might be the D (5 bases). From germline, CDR1 is PRHDT and CDR2 FYEKMQ (reference sequence). The CDR3 is made up of 12 amino acids. Trimming removed 2 bases at V and 8 bases at J, with 7 bases between. The CDR3 loop reads CASSLQGDEQFF. The CDR3 DNA sequence: TGTGCCAGCAGCTTACAGGGCGATGAGCAGTTCTTC.

The genes are TRBV18 and TRBJ1-3; maybe TRBD1 (6 bases). This CDR3 is 15 amino acids long. The V gene lost 4 bases and the J gene lost 0 bases, with 10 bases spanning the gap. CDR1 and CDR2 (germline): KGHSH, LQKENI. Here the CDR3 DNA reads TGTGCCAGCTCACAAGCAGGGGACTCTGGAAACACCATATATTTT. It yields the protein CASSQAGDSGNTIYF.

The rearrangement links TRBV25-1 to TRBJ2-5, with TRBD2 identical over 9 bases. CDR3 length: 15 amino acids. V lost 4 bases and J lost 5; bases outside the gene matches: 8. Germline V gene sequence: CDR1 MGHDK, CDR2 SYGVNS. The CDR3 bases are TGTGCCAGCAGTGGGGCGGGAGGGCCCTGGGAGACCCAGTACTTC. It specifies CASSGAGGPWETQYF.

The V call is TRBV28, the J call TRBJ2-1, with D perhaps matching TRBD2 (7 bases). V was trimmed by 6 bases and J by 9 bases, leaving 18 bases between them. The germline V gene has CDR1 MDHEN and CDR2 SYDVKM. The CDR3 runs to 14 residues. The CDR3 DNA reads TGTGCCAGCAGCCGAGGGGGGGGTCGGCGTGAGCAGTTCTTC. As protein: CASSRGGGRREQFF.

The chain uses TRBV5-1 and TRBJ2-5, with TRBD1 identical over 9 bases. Germline V gives CDR1 SGHRS, CDR2 YFSETQ. The CDR3 covers 17 residues. The ends lost 5 bases at V and 4 bases at J; junction bases unmatched: 15. The CDR3 DNA sequence: TGCGCCAGCAGTTTTCACGGCGGAACAGGGGGCGGAGAGACCCAGTACTTC. Amino acids: CASSFHGGTGGGETQYF.

The V and J genes are TRBV30 and TRBJ1-5; a weak D match, TRBD1 (6 bases). The CDR3 has 12 amino acids. Trimming took off 5 bases at V and 3 bases at J, with 8 bases between the two ends. Germline V gene sequence: CDR1 GTSNPN, CDR2 SVGIG (reference sequence). CDR3 sequence reads: CAWGQINQPQHF. CDR3 nucleotide sequence: TGTGCCTGGGGACAGATCAATCAGCCCCAGCATTTT.

This rearrangement joins TRBV7-3 to TRBJ2-2; TRBD2 aligns across 13 bases. CDR1 is SGHTA, CDR2 FQGTGA, per germline. The CDR3 is made up of 16 amino acids. V gave up 5 bases and J gave up 4 bases; unmatched junction bases: 4. The CDR3 region is CASSRTSGRGTGELFF. CDR3 in DNA: TGTGCCAGCAGCCGAACTAGCGGGAGGGGCACCGGGGAGCTGTTTTTT.

The J gene is TRBJ2-1, the V gene TRBV5-1; TRBD2 matches 8 bases. The CDR3 runs 14 residues. The V segment lost 2 bases and the J segment 3 bases; nucleotides outside the gene matches: 1. Germline values: CDR1 SGHRS, CDR2 YFSETQ. CDR3 residues: CASSLLADYNEQFF. In DNA form, the CDR3 reads TGCGCCAGCAGCTTACTAGCGGACTACAATGAGCAGTTCTTC.

This sequence joins TRBV3-1 (or the pseudogene TRBV3-2) and TRBJ2-4; 8 bases are shared with TRBD1. Germline values: CDR1 LGHDT, CDR2 YNNKEL (reference sequence). V lost 4 bases, J lost 7 bases, and 6 bases stayed unmatched. The CDR3 consists of 14 residues. The CDR3 loop reads CASSPYRGLNIQYF. CDR3 nucleotides: TGTGCCAGCAGCCCCTACAGGGGGTTGAACATTCAGTACTTC.

The chain recombines TRBV6-2 or TRBV6-3 with TRBJ2-3, with TRBD1 matching 7 bases. V trimming: 5 bases; J trimming: 4 bases; junction bases outside the gene matches: 6. This CDR3 is built from 14 residues. Germline CDR1 is MNHEY and CDR2 is SVGEGT. The CDR3 DNA follows: TGTGCCAGCAGTACAGGGGCGCTGCCAGATACGCAGTATTTT. Protein sequence: CASSTGALPDTQYF.

The CDR3 spells CASSGTGSSGYTF. CDR3 nucleotide sequence: TGTGCCAGCAGCGGGACAGGAAGTTCTGGCTACACCTTC. V gene TRBV27 combines with J gene TRBJ1-2, with 8 positions matching TRBD1. The CDR3 contains 13 residues. Germline CDR1 reads MNHEY; CDR2 reads SMNVEV (reference sequence). Trimming at V came to 6 bases and at J to 7 bases, leaving 7 bases not matched to a gene.

CDR3 nucleotide sequence: TGCGCCAGCAGCTTGGAGGAGGCGGGCCGAATCGGCGGCGAGCAGTACTTC. Encoded protein: CASSLEEAGRIGGEQYF. The chain is built from TRBV5-1 and TRBJ2-7; TRBD2 is a possible D gene (5 bases). Trimming removed 0 bases at V and 6 bases at J, with 22 bases between. The CDR3 extends over 17 amino acids. Germline CDR1 SGHRS, CDR2 YFSETQ.

V is TRBV11-3 and J is TRBJ2-1, with 10 bases that match TRBD2. This CDR3 is 15 amino acids long. CDR1 is SGHNT and CDR2 is YENEEA in the germline V gene. Unmatched junction bases numbered 7, after V lost 4 bases and J lost 7 bases. The CDR3: CASSSQREGWNEQFF. As DNA, the CDR3 is TGTGCCAGCAGCTCCCAGCGGGAGGGGTGGAATGAGCAGTTCTTC.

The chain uses TRBV10-3 and TRBJ2-5, with D tentatively TRBD2 (7 bases). Germline CDR1 is ENHRY and CDR2 is SYGVKD. Between the trimmed V and J ends, which lost 10 bases and 3 bases, there was a span of 15 bases. The length of the CDR3 is 13 residues. This chain's CDR3 is CATRGGAEETQYF. The CDR3 region has the DNA TGTGCCACAAGAGGGGGGGCAGAAGAGACCCAGTACTTC.

The chain has TRBV7-9 and TRBJ2-5, with 11 bases identical to TRBD1. CDR1 is SEHNR, CDR2 FQNEAQ, per germline (reference sequence). Germline trimming cut 5 bases from V and 5 bases from J; bases unmatched to any gene: 7. The CDR3 consists of 15 residues. CDR3 bases: TGTGCCAGCAGCCCACGGACAGGGGGCCAGGAGACCCAGTACTTC. It encodes CASSPRTGGQETQYF.

The chain links TRBV7-2 to TRBJ1-1; no definite D call. From germline, CDR1 is SGHTA and CDR2 FQGNSA. The CDR3 contains 16 residues. The V gene lost 1 base and the J gene lost 4 bases, with 16 bases spanning the gap. As DNA, the CDR3 is TGTGCCAGCAGCTTAGTGGCGGATCCTTATGTCACTGAAGCTTTCTTT. This sequence encodes CASSLVADPYVTEAFF. The variable domain in full, completed from reference TRBV7-2 and TRBJ1-1, reads GAGVSQSPSNKVTEKGKDVELRCDPISGHTALYWYRQSLGQGLEFLIYFQGNSAPDKSGLPSDRFSAERTGGSVSTLTIQRTQQEDSAVYLCASSLVADPYVTEAFFGQGTRLTVV.

The chain uses TRBV7-9 and TRBJ1-4, with 7 positions matching TRBD1. Germline assignment: CDR1 SEHNR and CDR2 FQNEAQ (reference sequence). The CDR3 contains 15 residues. V shed 1 base and J 4 bases; nucleotides not matched to a gene: 3. The CDR3, as DNA: TGTGCCAGCAGCTTAGTAGGGACAGTTAATGAAAAACTGTTTTTT. Residues: CASSLVGTVNEKLFF. The complete variable domain, with remaining parts taken from reference TRBV7-9 and TRBJ1-4, reads DTGVSQNPRHKITKRGQNVTFRCDPISEHNRLYWYRQTLGQGPEFLTYFQNEAQLEKSRLLSDRFSAERPKGSFSTLEIQRTEQGDSAMYLCASSLVGTVNEKLFFGSGTQLSVL.

The chain has TRBV5-1 and TRBJ2-1; tentatively, D is TRBD1 (6 bases). Per the germline V gene, CDR1 is SGHRS and CDR2 is YFSETQ. The germline V and J ends were trimmed by 6 bases and 2 bases, with 12 bases remaining between them. The CDR3 covers 14 residues. In DNA, the CDR3 is TGCGCCAGCAATGGGGGCAAGACCTACAATGAGCAGTTCTTC. Residues: CASNGGKTYNEQFF.

The genes are TRBV24-1 and TRBJ1-5; D is perhaps TRBD1 (5 bases). CDR1 and CDR2 from the germline V gene are KGHDR and SFDVKD. Trimming pared 5 bases from V and 3 bases from J, leaving 10 bases between. The CDR3 totals 14 residues. In DNA, the CDR3 is TGTGCCACCAGTGTGGGAGGGGACAATCAGCCCCAGCATTTT. Protein: CATSVGGDNQPQHF.

The chain carries TRBV18 and TRBJ1-5; 10 positions match TRBD1. After removal of 6 bases from V and 3 bases from J, the junction contained 5 bases not matched to a gene. This CDR3 contains 15 residues. CDR1 is KGHSH and CDR2 is LQKENI in the germline V gene. The CDR3 reads CASSPGTGDNQPQHF. CDR3 nucleotides: TGTGCCAGCTCCCCCGGGACAGGGGACAATCAGCCCCAGCATTTT.

The chain recombines TRBV24-1 with TRBJ2-1, with 8 bases lining up with TRBD2. V lost 1 base to trimming and J lost 3 bases; unmatched junction nucleotides: 10. CDR1 and CDR2 from the germline V gene are KGHDR and SFDVKD. This CDR3 contains 18 residues. The CDR3 loop is CATSDFRLTAGGYNEQFF. DNA for the CDR3: TGTGCCACCAGTGATTTCCGCCTGACTGCGGGGGGCTACAATGAGCAGTTCTTC.

The sample holds one count of this clone. V gene TRBV16 combines with J gene TRBJ1-4; TRBD1 might be the D (5 bases). The length of the CDR3 is 13 residues. Trimming cost V 5 bases and J 1 base, with 5 bases left between them. Germline V lookup: CDR1 KGHSY, CDR2 FQNENV. CDR3 in DNA: TGTGCCAGCAGCAGGGGAACTAATGAAAAACTGTTTTTT. Translating gives CASSRGTNEKLFF. The whole variable domain, remainder taken from reference TRBV16 and TRBJ1-4, is GEEVAQTPKHLVRGEGQKAKLYCAPIKGHSYVFWYQQVLKNEFKFLISFQNENVFDETGMPKERFSAKCLPNSPCSLEIQATKLEDSAVYFCASSRGTNEKLFFGSGTQLSVL.